One and the same sample provided the 3 T cell receptor beta chains below, sequenced in a study of cytomegalovirus exposure and HLA in healthy donors (dated by TCRdb to about 2017). The library relied on the immunoSEQ multiplex PCR assay. For the multiplex PCR, a mixture combining 60 forward primers for TCR Vbeta segments and 13 reverse primers for TCR Jbeta segments was used. The clones in this table, taken by TCRdb from immuneACCESS, are in-frame only. Not every clone is retained; where verified, under half of the shortfall comes from an unresolved V gene, and the cause of the rest is unknown. The sample profile shows 91,000 or so clones; 76% of them were found once. The leading ten clones occupy less than 6% of the sample. The sequencing sample was made of PBMCs. These receptors originate from a man aged 30 to 45 in good health and CMV-seropositive.

There are a few counts of this clone. The chain links TRBV19 to TRBJ2-5; 7 nucleotides line up with TRBD2. The CDR3 contains 14 residues. J was trimmed by 5 bases and V by 7 bases; bases with no gene match: 10. Germline V gene lookup returns CDR1 LNHDA and CDR2 SQIVND (reference sequence). The DNA for the CDR3 is TGTGCCAGTACCCATGGCGGGAGCATGGAGACCCAGTACTTC. Translation: CASTHGGSMETQYF.

This clone was seen more than once but under ten times. The V gene is TRBV27, the J gene TRBJ2-5; maybe TRBD2 (6 bases). The CDR3 has 15 amino acids. V was shortened by 7 bases and J by 3 bases, with 18 bases between the two germline ends. Germline CDR1 reads MNHEY; CDR2 reads SMNVEV (reference sequence). The CDR3 DNA reads as TGTGCCAGCATCCCAACGGGAGAAGGGGAAGAGACCCAGTACTTC. Translated: CASIPTGEGEETQYF.

The rearrangement joins TRBV19 to TRBJ2-7; 11 positions agree with TRBD2. This CDR3 is 14 amino acids long. The ends lost 5 bases at V and 2 bases at J; junction bases unmatched: 2. Germline CDR1 LNHDA, CDR2 SQIVND (reference sequence). CDR3 in DNA: TGTGCCAGTAGTCCTAGCGGGGGGACCTACGAGCAGTACGTC. Protein product: CASSPSGGTYEQYV.